Listed here is a single T cell receptor beta chain. What it binds is not known. Profiling relied on immunoSEQ multiplex PCR, and the TCRdb table lists in-frame clones only, not all of them. The data show 40,000 to 50,000 clones, roughly 81% seen once. The data were obtained in a study of STAT3 mutations in large granular lymphocyte leukemia. CDR1 and CDR2 (germline): MGHRA, YSYEKL. The CDR3 spans 12 residues. V was trimmed by 0 bases and J by 7 bases, leaving 5 bases between them. Study results and caveats: Every T-LGLL patient had at least one immunodominant TCRbeta clonotype.

The chain links TRBV4-1 to TRBJ2-3, with D unclear. Specimen: PBMCs. This receptor was obtained from a human donor with T large granular lymphocyte leukemia. Some clones in this sample may be carry-over from other donors' samples. The CDR3 nucleotides are TGCGCCAGCAGCCAAGATCCGAATACGCAGTATTTT. Its protein product is CASSQDPNTQYF.